Listed below are T cell receptor beta chains from one sample, sequenced in a study of blood T cell repertoires in COVID-19. Clones were read by immunoSEQ multiplex PCR, and TCRdb kept only the in-frame ones, dropping some. Of 95,000 to 110,000 clones listed, approximately 80% are singletons. What was sequenced was peripheral blood. All receptors derive from a man aged 70 or older with acute or convalescent COVID-19. CDR3s include the opening cysteine and the closing phenylalanine or tryptophan. D genes are given only for firm matches. Clone size is shown for a subset of rows, as once, few, many or a class of expanded clone.

TRBV18	TRBD1	TRBJ2-7	few	CASSRTGGEQYF	TGTGCCAGCTCGCGGACAGGGGGCGAGCAGTACTTC
TRBV4-3	TRBD2	TRBJ2-1	NA	CASSLAGGPGEQFF	TGCGCCAGCAGCCTAGCGGGGGGGCCTGGTGAGCAGTTCTTC
TRBV10-3	NA	TRBJ1-1	NA	CAISPTGPTEAFF	TGTGCCATCAGCCCGACAGGACCCACTGAAGCTTTCTTT
TRBV5-6	TRBD1	TRBJ1-2	NA	CASSPGTRGYGYTF	TGTGCCAGCAGCCCCGGTACCAGGGGGTATGGCTACACCTTC
TRBV7-2	NA	TRBJ2-5	NA	CASRYGGSQETQYF	TGTGCCAGCAGGTATGGGGGCTCCCAAGAGACCCAGTACTTC
TRBV5-1	NA	TRBJ2-3	NA	CASSLDSSTDTQYF	TGCGCCAGCAGCTTGGACAGCAGCACAGATACGCAGTATTTT
TRBV12-3/TRBV12-4	NA	TRBJ1-5	NA	CASSFTGDQPQHF	TGTGCCAGCAGTTTTACGGGGGATCAGCCCCAGCATTTT
TRBV5-4	TRBD2	TRBJ2-3	few	CASSLAGTTDTQYF	TGTGCCAGCAGCTTAGCGGGGACGACAGATACGCAGTATTTT
TRBV5-8	NA	TRBJ1-1	NA	CASSFGGSRTEAFF	TGTGCCAGCAGCTTCGGGGGAAGTCGAACTGAAGCTTTCTTT
TRBV6-1	TRBD1	TRBJ1-4	once	CASSDGQGVEKLFF	TGTGCCAGCAGTGATGGGCAGGGGGTTGAAAAACTGTTTTTT
TRBV7-9	NA	TRBJ2-1	NA	CASRHEDGSSYNEQFF	TGTGCCAGCAGACATGAGGACGGGAGCTCCTACAATGAGCAGTTCTTC
TRBV5-6	NA	TRBJ1-1	NA	CASRNPRTEAFF	TGTGCCAGCAGAAACCCCCGGACAGAAGCTTTCTTT
TRBV27	TRBD1	TRBJ1-4	NA	CASSLGPGTGDEKLFF	TGTGCCAGCAGTTTGGGCCCCGGGACAGGGGATGAAAAACTGTTTTTT
TRBV10-3	NA	TRBJ1-5	NA	CAIRQGIDQPQHF	TGTGCCATCAGACAGGGTATTGATCAGCCCCAGCATTTT
TRBV7-2	TRBD1	TRBJ1-2	few	CASSFSSGQGNGYTF	TGTGCCAGCAGCTTTTCGTCGGGACAGGGGAATGGCTACACCTTC
TRBV5-4	TRBD1	TRBJ2-3	NA	CASSLARGQGDTQYF	TGTGCCAGCAGCTTGGCTAGGGGACAGGGGGATACGCAGTATTTT
TRBV4-3	TRBD1	TRBJ1-6	few	CASSQSDRGHNSPLHF	TGCGCCAGCAGCCAGTCGGACAGGGGGCATAATTCACCCCTCCACTTT
TRBV6-5	TRBD1	TRBJ1-4	NA	CASSYSYRGEGEKLFF	TGTGCCAGCAGTTACTCCTACAGGGGTGAGGGTGAAAAACTGTTTTTT
TRBV25-1	TRBD1	TRBJ2-1	few	CASSGPSTGEHYNEQFF	TGTGCCAGCAGTGGCCCCTCAACAGGGGAACACTACAATGAGCAGTTCTTC
TRBV9	NA	TRBJ1-2	NA	CASRGRQDGYTF	TGTGCCAGCAGGGGACGACAGGATGGCTACACCTTC
TRBV12-3/TRBV12-4	TRBD2	TRBJ2-5	NA	CASQDGRVETQYF	TGTGCCAGTCAGGACGGGAGGGTAGAGACCCAGTACTTC
TRBV3-1/TRBV3-2	TRBD1	TRBJ2-3	NA	CASSIRQGLHTDTQYF	TGTGCCAGCAGCATACGACAGGGGCTCCACACAGATACGCAGTATTTT
TRBV5-1	TRBD2	TRBJ2-7	NA	CASSPGGQGLSYEQYF	TGCGCCAGCAGCCCGGGGGGGCAGGGTCTCTCCTACGAGCAGTACTTC
TRBV5-4	NA	TRBJ2-1	once	CASSLGAVGYNEQFF	TGTGCCAGCAGCTTGGGTGCGGTTGGATACAATGAGCAGTTCTTC
TRBV5-4	TRBD1	TRBJ1-4	few	CASSISGQGALGAEKLFF	TGTGCCAGCAGCATATCGGGACAGGGGGCGCTGGGGGCTGAAAAACTGTTTTTT
TRBV3-1/TRBV3-2	NA	TRBJ1-1	NA	CASSRSLGDTEAFF	TGTGCCAGCAGCCGGTCCCTAGGGGACACTGAAGCTTTCTTT
TRBV19	NA	TRBJ2-3	NA	CASSLQVADTQYF	TGTGCCAGTAGTCTCCAGGTGGCAGATACGCAGTATTTT
TRBV19	TRBD1	TRBJ1-6	NA	CASTAGQGNSPLHF	TGTGCCAGTACGGCGGGACAGGGGAATTCACCCCTCCACTTT
TRBV12-3/TRBV12-4	NA	TRBJ1-2	NA	CASSLVQARGYTF	TGTGCCAGCAGTTTGGTTCAGGCCCGAGGCTACACCTTC
TRBV9	NA	TRBJ2-2	NA	CASSSGVETGELFF	TGTGCCAGCAGTAGCGGTGTTGAGACCGGGGAGCTGTTTTTT
TRBV2	NA	TRBJ2-1	NA	CASGGDNEQFF	TGTGCCAGCGGCGGGGACAATGAGCAGTTCTTC
TRBV7-7	TRBD1	TRBJ2-7	once	CASSSPGQGSEQYF	TGTGCCAGCAGTTCGCCGGGACAGGGGTCCGAGCAGTACTTC
TRBV19	TRBD1	TRBJ2-2	NA	CASIQQGAHTGELFF	TGTGCCAGTATTCAACAGGGGGCCCACACCGGGGAGCTGTTTTTT
TRBV7-9	TRBD1	TRBJ1-2	NA	CASSLRDRDDGYTF	TGTGCCAGCAGCCTCCGGGACAGGGACGATGGCTACACCTTC
TRBV7-8	TRBD2	TRBJ2-1	NA	CASSLPRGGGYNEQFF	TGTGCCAGCAGCTTACCGCGGGGGGGCGGTTACAATGAGCAGTTCTTC
TRBV27	TRBD1	TRBJ2-5	once	CASSLGTGGETQYF	TGTGCCAGCAGTCTCGGGACAGGGGGGGAGACCCAGTACTTC
TRBV6-5	NA	TRBJ2-7	NA	CASSPGTSLGQYF	TGTGCCAGCAGTCCGGGGACATCCTTGGGGCAGTACTTC
TRBV29-1	NA	TRBJ1-6	NA	CSVAGEGSPLHF	TGCAGCGTTGCCGGGGAGGGGTCACCCCTCCACTTT
TRBV6-5	NA	TRBJ1-6	NA	CASSYGSSYNSPLHF	TGTGCCAGCAGTTACGGTAGCTCCTATAATTCACCCCTCCACTTT
TRBV19	NA	TRBJ1-1	NA	CASSITAVGPSEAFF	TGTGCCAGTAGTATCACTGCCGTGGGGCCGTCTGAAGCTTTCTTT
TRBV5-4	NA	TRBJ1-1	NA	CASSLAGGTRTEAFF	TGTGCCAGCAGCTTGGCGGGGGGGACGCGGACTGAAGCTTTCTTT
TRBV6-2/TRBV6-3	TRBD1	TRBJ1-4	NA	CASSETGEPEKLFF	TGTGCCAGCAGTGAGACAGGGGAGCCCGAAAAACTGTTTTTT
TRBV18	NA	TRBJ2-1	NA	CASSPTTGNEQFF	TGTGCCAGCTCACCAACTACCGGCAATGAGCAGTTCTTC
TRBV2	NA	TRBJ2-1	once	CASRTRNNEQFF	TGTGCCAGCAGGACTAGAAACAATGAGCAGTTCTTC
TRBV6-5	NA	TRBJ1-2	NA	CASGDIYGYTF	TGTGCCAGTGGGGACATTTACGGCTACACCTTC
TRBV5-1	TRBD1	TRBJ1-3	NA	CASSLVGQADSGNTIYF	TGCGCCAGCAGCTTGGTGGGACAGGCCGACTCTGGAAACACCATATATTTT
TRBV9	NA	TRBJ2-7	NA	CASSVEDFPYEQYF	TGTGCCAGCAGCGTTGAGGACTTTCCCTACGAGCAGTACTTC
TRBV19	TRBD1	TRBJ2-5	NA	CASSIPGQGSVETQYF	TGTGCCAGTAGTATTCCCGGACAGGGCTCGGTAGAGACCCAGTACTTC
TRBV9	NA	TRBJ1-2	NA	CASSVREGRYGYTF	TGTGCCAGCAGCGTGAGGGAAGGAAGGTATGGCTACACCTTC
TRBV3-1/TRBV3-2	TRBD2	TRBJ2-1	NA	CASSQDGTSGGYYNEQFF	TGTGCCAGCAGCCAAGATGGGACTAGCGGGGGCTACTACAATGAGCAGTTCTTC
TRBV10-3	NA	TRBJ1-6	many	CAIRFGDGSSPLHF	TGTGCCATCAGATTCGGGGACGGGAGTTCACCCCTCCACTTT
TRBV5-1	NA	TRBJ1-4	NA	CASSLGGRGGEKLFF	TGCGCCAGCAGCTTGGGTGGCAGGGGTGGGGAAAAACTGTTTTTT
TRBV5-4	NA	TRBJ2-6	NA	CASSLGGDGANVLTF	TGTGCCAGCAGCTTGGGGGGAGATGGGGCCAACGTCCTGACTTTC
TRBV7-2	TRBD2	TRBJ2-1	NA	CASSSLAGAGNEQFF	TGTGCCAGCAGCTCTCTAGCGGGGGCCGGGAATGAGCAGTTCTTC
TRBV3-1/TRBV3-2	NA	TRBJ2-1	NA	CASSQGAGAVGDEQFF	TGTGCCAGCAGCCAAGGAGCAGGGGCAGTGGGCGATGAGCAGTTCTTC
TRBV12-3/TRBV12-4	NA	TRBJ2-1	once	CASSLAPPGEQFF	TGTGCCAGCAGTTTAGCGCCCCCCGGTGAGCAGTTCTTC
TRBV19	NA	TRBJ2-1	NA	CASSVGHRGYNEQFF	TGTGCCAGTAGTGTGGGACACCGGGGTTACAATGAGCAGTTCTTC
TRBV5-4	TRBD1	TRBJ2-3	NA	CASSRGQSSTDTQYF	TGTGCCAGCAGCCGGGGACAGTCTAGCACAGATACGCAGTATTTT
TRBV5-6	NA	TRBJ1-1	NA	CASSLQGEAFF	TGTGCCAGCAGCCTGCAGGGGGAAGCTTTCTTT